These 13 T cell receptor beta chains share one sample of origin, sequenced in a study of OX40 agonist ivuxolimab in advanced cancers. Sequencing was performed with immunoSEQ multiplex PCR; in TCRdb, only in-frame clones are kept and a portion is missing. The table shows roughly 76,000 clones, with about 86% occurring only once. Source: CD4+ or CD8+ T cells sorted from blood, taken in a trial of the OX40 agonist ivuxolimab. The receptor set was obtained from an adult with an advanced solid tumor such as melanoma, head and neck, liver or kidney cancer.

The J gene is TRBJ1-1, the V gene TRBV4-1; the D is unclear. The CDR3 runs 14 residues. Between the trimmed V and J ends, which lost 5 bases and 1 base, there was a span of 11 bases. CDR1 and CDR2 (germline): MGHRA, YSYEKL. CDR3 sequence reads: CASSYPPRNTEAFF. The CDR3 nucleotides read TGCGCCAGCAGCTATCCACCGAGGAACACTGAAGCTTTCTTT.

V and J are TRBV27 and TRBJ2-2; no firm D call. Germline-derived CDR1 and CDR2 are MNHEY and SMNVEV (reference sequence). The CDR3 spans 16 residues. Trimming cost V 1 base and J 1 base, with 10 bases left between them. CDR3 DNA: TGTGCCAGCAGTTTATTGGTAGGCCTGAACACCGGGGAGCTGTTTTTT. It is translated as CASSLLVGLNTGELFF.

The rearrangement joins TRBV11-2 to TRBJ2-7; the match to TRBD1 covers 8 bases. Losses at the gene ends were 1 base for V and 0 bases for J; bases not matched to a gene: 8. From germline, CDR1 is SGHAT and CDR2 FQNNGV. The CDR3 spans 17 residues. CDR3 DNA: TGTGCCAGCAGCTTAGGAACATGGACAGGGAGCTCCTACGAGCAGTACTTC. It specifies CASSLGTWTGSSYEQYF.

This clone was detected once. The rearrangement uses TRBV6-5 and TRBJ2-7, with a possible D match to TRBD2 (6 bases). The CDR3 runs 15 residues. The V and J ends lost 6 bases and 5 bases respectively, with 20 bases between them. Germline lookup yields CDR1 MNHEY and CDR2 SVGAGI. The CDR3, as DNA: TGTGCCAGCAGGGACCACGGCGGGACTCCCAACGAGCAGTACTTC. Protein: CASRDHGGTPNEQYF.

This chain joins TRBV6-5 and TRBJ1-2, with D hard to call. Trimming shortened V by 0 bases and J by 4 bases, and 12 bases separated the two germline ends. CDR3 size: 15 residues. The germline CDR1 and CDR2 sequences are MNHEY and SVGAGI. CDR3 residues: CASSYSRRWGYGYTF. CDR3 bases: TGTGCCAGCAGTTACTCGAGGAGGTGGGGCTATGGCTACACCTTC.

The CDR3 coding sequence is TGCGCCAGCAGCCTGGGACAGGGGTGGACAGATACGCAGTATTTT. Protein: CASSLGQGWTDTQYF. The chain recombines TRBV5-1 with TRBJ2-3, with 10 bases that match TRBD1. The CDR3 length is 15 residues. Germline trimming cut 4 bases from V and 3 bases from J; bases unmatched to any gene: 5. Germline-derived CDR1 and CDR2 are SGHRS and YFSETQ. Based on the CDR3 plus reference TRBV5-1 and TRBJ2-3, the full variable domain is KAGVTQTPRYLIKTRGQQVTLSCSPISGHRSVSWYQQTPGQGLQFLFEYFSETQRNKGNFPGRFSGRQFSNSRSEMNVSTLELGDSALYLCASSLGQGWTDTQYFGPGTRLTVL.

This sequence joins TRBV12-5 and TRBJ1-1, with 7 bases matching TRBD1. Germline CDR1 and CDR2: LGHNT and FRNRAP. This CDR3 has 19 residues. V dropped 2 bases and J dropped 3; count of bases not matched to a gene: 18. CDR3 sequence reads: CASGLFPDRVDWRYTEAFF. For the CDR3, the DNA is TGTGCTAGTGGTTTGTTCCCTGACAGGGTTGATTGGCGGTACACTGAAGCTTTCTTT.

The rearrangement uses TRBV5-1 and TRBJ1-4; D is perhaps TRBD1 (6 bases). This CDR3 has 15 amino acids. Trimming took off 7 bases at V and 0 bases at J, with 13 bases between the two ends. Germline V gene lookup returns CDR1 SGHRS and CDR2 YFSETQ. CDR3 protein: CASYSGGSTNEKLFF. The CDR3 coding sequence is TGCGCCAGCTATTCCGGGGGCTCAACTAATGAAAAACTGTTTTTT.

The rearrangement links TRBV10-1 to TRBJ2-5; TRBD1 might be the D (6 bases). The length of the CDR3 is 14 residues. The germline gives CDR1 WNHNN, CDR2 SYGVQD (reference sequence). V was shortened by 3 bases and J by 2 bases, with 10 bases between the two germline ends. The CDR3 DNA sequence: TGCGCCAGCAGTGACCAAGGGGGACAAGAGACCCAGTACTTC. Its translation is CASSDQGGQETQYF.

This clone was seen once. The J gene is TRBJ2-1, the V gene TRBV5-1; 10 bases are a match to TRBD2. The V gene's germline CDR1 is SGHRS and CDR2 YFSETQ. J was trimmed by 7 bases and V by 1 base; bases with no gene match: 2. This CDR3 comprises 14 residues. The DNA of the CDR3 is TGCGCCAGCAGCTTGAGCGGGGGGGCTAATGAGCAGTTCTTC. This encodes CASSLSGGANEQFF.

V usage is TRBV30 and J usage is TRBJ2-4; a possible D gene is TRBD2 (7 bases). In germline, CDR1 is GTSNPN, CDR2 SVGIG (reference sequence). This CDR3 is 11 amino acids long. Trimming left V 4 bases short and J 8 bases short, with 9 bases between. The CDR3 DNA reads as TGTGCCTGGAAGGGGGGGGACATTCAGTACTTC. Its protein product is CAWKGGDIQYF.

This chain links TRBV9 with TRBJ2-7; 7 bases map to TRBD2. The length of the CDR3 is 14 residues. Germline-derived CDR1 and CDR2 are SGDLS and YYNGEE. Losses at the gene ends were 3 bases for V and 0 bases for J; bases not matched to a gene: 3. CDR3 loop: CASSARDYSYEQYF. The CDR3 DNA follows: TGTGCCAGCAGCGCCCGGGACTACTCCTACGAGCAGTACTTC.

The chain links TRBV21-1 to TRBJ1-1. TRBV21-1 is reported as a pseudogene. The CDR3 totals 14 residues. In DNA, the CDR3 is TGTGCCAGCTTCATCAGCCGCCCGAACACTGAAGCTTTCTTT. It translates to CASFISRPNTEAFF.